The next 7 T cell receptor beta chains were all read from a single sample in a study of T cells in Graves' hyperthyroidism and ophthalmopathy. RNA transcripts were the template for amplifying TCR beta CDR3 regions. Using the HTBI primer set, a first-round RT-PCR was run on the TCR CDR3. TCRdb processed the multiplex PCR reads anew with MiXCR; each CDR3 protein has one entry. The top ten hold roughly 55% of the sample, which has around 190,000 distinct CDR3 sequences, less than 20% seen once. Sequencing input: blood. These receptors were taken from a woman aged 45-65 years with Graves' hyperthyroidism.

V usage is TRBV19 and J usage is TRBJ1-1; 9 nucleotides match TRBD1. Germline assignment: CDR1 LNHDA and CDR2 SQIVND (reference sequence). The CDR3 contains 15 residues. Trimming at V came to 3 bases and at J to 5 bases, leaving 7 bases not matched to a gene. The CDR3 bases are TGTGCCAGTAGTATGGGGGACAGGGATTTTACTGAAGCTTTCTTT. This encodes CASSMGDRDFTEAFF.

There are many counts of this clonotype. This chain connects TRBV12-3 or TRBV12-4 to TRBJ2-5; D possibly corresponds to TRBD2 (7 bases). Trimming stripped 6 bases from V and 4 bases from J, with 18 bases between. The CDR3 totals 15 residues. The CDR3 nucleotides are TGTGCCAGCAGCCTAGCGGCGGGGGCCGTAGAGACCCAGTACTTC. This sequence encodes CASSLAAGAVETQYF.

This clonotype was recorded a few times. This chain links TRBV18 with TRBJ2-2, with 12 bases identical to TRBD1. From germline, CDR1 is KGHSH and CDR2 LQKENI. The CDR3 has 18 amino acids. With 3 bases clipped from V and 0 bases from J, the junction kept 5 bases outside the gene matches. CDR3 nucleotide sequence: TGTGCCAGCTCACCCCCGGGACAGGGGGCAACGAACACCGGGGAGCTGTTTTTT. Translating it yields CASSPPGQGATNTGELFF. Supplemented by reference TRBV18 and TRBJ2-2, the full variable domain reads NAGVMQNPRHLVRRRGQEARLRCSPMKGHSHVYWYRQLPEEGLKFMVYLQKENIIDESGMPKERFSAEFPKEGPSILRIQQVVRGDSAAYFCASSPPGQGATNTGELFFGEGSRLTVL.

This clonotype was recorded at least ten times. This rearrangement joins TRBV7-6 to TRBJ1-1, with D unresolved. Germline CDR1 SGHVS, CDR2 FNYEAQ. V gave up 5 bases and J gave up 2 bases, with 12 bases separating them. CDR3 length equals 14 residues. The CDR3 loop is CASSEGGFNTEAFF. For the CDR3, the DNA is TGTGCCAGCAGCGAGGGTGGTTTCAACACTGAAGCTTTCTTT.

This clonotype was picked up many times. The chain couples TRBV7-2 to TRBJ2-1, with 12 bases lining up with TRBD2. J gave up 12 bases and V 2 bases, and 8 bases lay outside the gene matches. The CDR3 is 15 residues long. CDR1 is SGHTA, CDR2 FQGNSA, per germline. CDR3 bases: TGTGCCAGCAGCTTATCAGCTAGCGGGAGGGGGACGCAGTTCTTC. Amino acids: CASSLSASGRGTQFF. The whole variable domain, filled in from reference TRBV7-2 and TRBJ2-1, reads GAGVSQSPSNKVTEKGKDVELRCDPISGHTALYWYRQSLGQGLEFLIYFQGNSAPDKSGLPSDRFSAERTGGSVSTLTIQRTQQEDSAVYLCASSLSASGRGTQFFGPGTRLTVL.

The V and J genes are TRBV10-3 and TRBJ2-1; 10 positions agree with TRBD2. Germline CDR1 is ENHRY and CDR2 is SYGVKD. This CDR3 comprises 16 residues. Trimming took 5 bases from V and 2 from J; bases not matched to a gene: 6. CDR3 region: CAISHSGRSPYNEQFF. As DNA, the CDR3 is TGTGCCATCAGTCATAGCGGGAGGAGTCCCTACAATGAGCAGTTCTTC.

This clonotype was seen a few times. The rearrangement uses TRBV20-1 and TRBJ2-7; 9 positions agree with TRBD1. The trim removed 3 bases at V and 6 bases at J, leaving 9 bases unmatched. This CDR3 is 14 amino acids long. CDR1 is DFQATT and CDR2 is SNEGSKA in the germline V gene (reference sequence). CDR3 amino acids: CSASRRTGVFEQYF. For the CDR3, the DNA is TGCAGTGCTAGCCGCCGGACAGGGGTCTTCGAGCAGTACTTC.